This T cell receptor (beta chain) originates from a study of human T cells and chemical hapten exposure. Time point meaning: pre-sensitization, week 0. Indicated treatment: therapeutic diphenylcyclopropenone sensitization with weekly scalp DPC. TCRdb itself ran the RACE reads through MiXCR, one entry per CDR3 protein. The sample lists under 400,000 distinct CDR3 sequences, less than 6.5% occurring once. The ends lost 7 bases at V and 7 bases at J; junction bases unmatched: 10. The CDR3 consists of 16 residues. Germline CDR1 and CDR2: PRHDT and FYEKMQ (reference sequence). Overall study results and limits: Because all patients had alopecia, their immune responses might differ from healthy ones. Controls had significantly fewer large CDR3 similarity clusters than were formed by expanded TCRs.

This clonotype was counted many times. What it binds is unknown. The J gene is TRBJ1-6, the V gene TRBV13, with 10 bases matching TRBD1. This receptor was identified in a woman between 50 and 59 years old with alopecia areata. Some clones in this sample may be carry-over from other donors' samples. Specimen: whole blood, collected in connection with sensitization to the hapten diphenylcyclopropenone (DPC). CDR3 sequence (DNA): TGTGCCAGCACCACCCCCTCGGGACAGGGGAATTCACCCCTCCACTTT. Its translation: CASTTPSGQGNSPLHF.